These 31 T cell receptor beta chains were sequenced from one sample in a study of beta chain features in type 1 diabetes. The whole isolated RNA underwent reverse transcription, so sequencing captured expressed TCRB transcripts. TCRdb keeps only in-frame clones here, not all; method: immunoSEQ multiplex PCR. This sample has about 220,000 clones; approximately 10% occur once, and the top ten carry 1% to 1.5%. Source material: central memory CD4+ T cells from blood. These receptors were collected from a man younger than 35 in good health.

This clone was detected ten times or more. This chain uses TRBV4-3 with TRBJ2-3; D is tentatively TRBD1 or TRBD2 (6 bases each). The CDR3 has 16 residues. CDR1 is LGHNA, CDR2 YSLEER, per germline. Trimming shortened V by 4 bases and J by 2 bases, and 16 bases separated the two germline ends. CDR3 residues: CASSLRAGTITDTQYF. CDR3 nucleotides: TGCGCCAGCAGCCTCCGGGCGGGGACAATCACAGATACGCAGTATTTT.

In its sample, this clone was seen a few times. This chain links TRBV19 with TRBJ2-7; D may be TRBD2 (5 bases). The CDR3 covers 16 residues. CDR1 LNHDA and CDR2 SQIVND come from the germline V gene (reference sequence). The V gene lost 0 bases and the J gene lost 2 bases, with 14 bases spanning the gap. The CDR3, as DNA: TGTGCCAGTAGTATAGATAGAGTAGCGAATACCTACGAGCAGTACTTC. Residues: CASSIDRVANTYEQYF.

This clone was observed a few times. The chain is built from TRBV7-9 and TRBJ2-7; D call uncertain. This CDR3 has 14 amino acids. V lost 4 bases to trimming and J lost 4 bases, with 14 bases between them. Germline-derived CDR1 and CDR2 are SEHNR and FQNEAQ (reference sequence). CDR3: CASSSIRSRYEQYF. The CDR3 coding sequence is TGTGCCAGCAGCTCAATCCGATCTAGGTACGAGCAGTACTTC.

The table lists this clone with a few counts. V usage is TRBV7-6 and J usage is TRBJ1-4; no reliable D call. Germline CDR1 is SGHVS and CDR2 is FNYEAQ. The CDR3 has 15 amino acids. The V end was cut by 3 bases, the J end by 0 bases, with 8 bases between. The CDR3 DNA reads TGTGCCAGCAGCTTTATGGTGGCAACTAATGAAAAACTGTTTTTT. Protein sequence: CASSFMVATNEKLFF.

This clone was counted many times. This chain joins TRBV2 and TRBJ2-4, with D unclear. Germline values: CDR1 SNHLY, CDR2 FYNNEI. This CDR3 spans 17 amino acids. The V end was cut by 0 bases, the J end by 3 bases, with 15 bases between. The CDR3 nucleotides are TGTGCCAGCAGTGAAGCGTGGGGTGATTTTGACAAAAACATTCAGTACTTC. Amino acids: CASSEAWGDFDKNIQYF.

This clone was detected many times. The chain couples TRBV7-3 to TRBJ1-2, with 11 bases that match TRBD1. The CDR3 has 14 amino acids. The ends lost 2 bases at V and 4 bases at J; junction bases unmatched: 0. Germline assignment: CDR1 SGHTA and CDR2 FQGTGA. The CDR3, as DNA: TGTGCCAGCAGCTTAGGGACAGGGGGCTATGGCTACACCTTC. Its translation: CASSLGTGGYGYTF.

This clone has a count of ten or more. The chain is built from TRBV30 and TRBJ2-4; unclear D gene. Trimming took 3 bases from V and 0 from J, leaving 12 bases between them. The CDR3 has 15 amino acids. Germline loops: CDR1 GTSNPN, CDR2 SVGIG (reference sequence). CDR3 amino acids: CAWRAQDLAKNIQYF. The CDR3 DNA reads TGTGCCTGGAGGGCGCAGGATCTAGCCAAAAACATTCAGTACTTC.

This clone occurred a few times. V gene TRBV5-4 combines with J gene TRBJ2-3; D is uncertain. Trimming pared 0 bases from V and 2 bases from J, leaving 7 bases between. The germline V gene encodes CDR1 SGHNT and CDR2 YYREEE (reference sequence). This CDR3 region has 14 residues. The CDR3 DNA reads TGTGCCAGCAGCTTGGACCCTTCCACAGATACGCAGTATTTT. Encoded protein: CASSLDPSTDTQYF.

Many counts were recorded for this clone. V usage is TRBV6-1 and J usage is TRBJ2-5, with D uncertain. This CDR3 is built from 13 residues. Germline CDR1 is MNHNS and CDR2 is SASEGT. V shed 7 bases and J shed 2 bases, with 11 bases lying between them. In DNA form, the CDR3 reads TGTGCCAGCAATCGTAGAGGACAAGAGACCCAGTACTTC. This sequence encodes CASNRRGQETQYF.

V gene TRBV27 combines with J gene TRBJ2-7, with 11 bases lining up with TRBD2. Losses at the gene ends were 10 bases for V and 4 bases for J; bases not matched to a gene: 9. The CDR3 consists of 14 residues. Per the germline V gene, CDR1 is MNHEY and CDR2 is SMNVEV (reference sequence). The DNA of the CDR3 is TGTGCCACCTCGACTAGCGGGAAATATTACGAGCAGTACTTC. Amino acid sequence: CATSTSGKYYEQYF.

This chain joins TRBV6-1 and TRBJ1-4; 9 bases agree with TRBD1. Trimming at V came to 2 bases and at J to 5 bases, leaving 9 bases not matched to a gene. Germline lookup yields CDR1 MNHNS and CDR2 SASEGT. The CDR3 extends over 17 amino acids. The CDR3 coding sequence is TGTGCCAGCAGTGAACTAGCCTCGACAGGGGGGAATGAAAAACTGTTTTTT. Encoded protein: CASSELASTGGNEKLFF.

The chain couples TRBV19 to TRBJ2-2, with D possibly matching TRBD2 (6 bases). CDR1 and CDR2 (germline): LNHDA, SQIVND (reference sequence). V was cut by 7 bases and J by 1 base, with 10 bases left in between. The CDR3 is 14 residues long. CDR3 nucleotides: TGTGCCAGTACCGACGGGGGGAACACCGGGGAGCTGTTTTTT. Amino acids: CASTDGGNTGELFF.

This chain uses TRBV15 with TRBJ2-5; no firm D call. V was cut by 5 bases and J by 5 bases, with 12 bases left in between. This CDR3 has 13 residues. Germline V gene data show CDR1 as LNHNV and CDR2 as YYDKDF (reference sequence). The CDR3 bases are TGTGCCACCAGCGGTGCCCCTGGGGAGACCCAGTACTTC. Residues: CATSGAPGETQYF.

J is TRBJ1-5 and V is TRBV4-3; D unclear. The CDR3 extends over 14 amino acids. CDR1 is LGHNA, CDR2 YSLEER, per germline. V lost 0 bases and J 9 bases, leaving 12 bases between the germline ends. CDR3 amino acids: CASSQDSREGPQHF. DNA for the CDR3: TGCGCCAGCAGCCAAGATAGCCGGGAAGGGCCCCAGCATTTT.

The chain recombines TRBV11-2 with TRBJ1-2; no firm D call. V lost 0 bases and J 4 bases, leaving 12 bases between the germline ends. In germline, CDR1 is SGHAT, CDR2 FQNNGV. CDR3 length: 15 residues. CDR3 sequence: CASSLDRSSSYGYTF. CDR3 sequence (DNA): TGTGCCAGCAGCTTAGATCGCAGCAGCAGCTATGGCTACACCTTC.

The chain recombines TRBV6-1 with TRBJ2-2; 7 bases line up with TRBD1. The trim removed 6 bases at V and 1 base at J, leaving 2 bases unmatched. This CDR3 is built from 14 residues. Germline lookup yields CDR1 MNHNS and CDR2 SASEGT. The CDR3 reads CASSRDRNTGELFF. The CDR3 DNA reads as TGTGCCAGCAGCCGGGACAGGAACACCGGGGAGCTGTTTTTT.

As to this clone: The same CDR3 arises from other DNA sequences in this sample as well. Here the CDR3 DNA reads TGTGCCAGTAGTACGGGGGAGACCCAGTACTTC. Residues: CASSTGETQYF. The chain links TRBV19 to TRBJ2-5, with D tentatively TRBD2 (5 bases). Trimming took 4 bases from V and 5 from J, leaving 5 bases between them. CDR3 length equals 11 residues. CDR1 is LNHDA and CDR2 is SQIVND in the germline V gene (reference sequence).

This clone was counted a few times. The chain carries TRBV7-2 and TRBJ2-5; D is unclear. Looked up from germline, CDR1 is SGHTA and CDR2 is FQGNSA. This CDR3 has 12 amino acids. V lost 5 bases and J lost 0, with 4 bases in between. CDR3 nucleotides: TGTGCCAGCAGCCCCCACCAAGAGACCCAGTACTTC. As protein: CASSPHQETQYF.

This clone was counted between two and nine times. The chain couples TRBV18 to TRBJ2-7; TRBD2 matches 7 bases. Germline V gene lookup returns CDR1 KGHSH and CDR2 LQKENI. The CDR3 sequence is 15 residues long. The ends lost 6 bases at V and 5 bases at J; junction bases unmatched: 13. This CDR3 reads CASSPLGGSVNEQYF. CDR3 nucleotide sequence: TGTGCCAGCTCGCCTTTGGGAGGGAGTGTGAACGAGCAGTACTTC.

This clone was detected a few times. The V call is TRBV7-2, the J call TRBJ2-1; maybe TRBD1 (5 bases). The CDR3 extends over 13 amino acids. Germline CDR1 reads SGHTA; CDR2 reads FQGNSA. Trimming removed 3 bases at V and 4 bases at J, with 7 bases between. CDR3 sequence (DNA): TGTGCCAGCAGCTTGGACATTTACAATGAGCAGTTCTTC. It translates to CASSLDIYNEQFF.

Ten or more counts support this clone. The rearrangement joins TRBV10-3 to TRBJ2-1; 7 positions match TRBD2. Per germline, CDR1 ENHRY and CDR2 SYGVKD. V shed 6 bases and J 6 bases; nucleotides not matched to a gene: 8. CDR3 length equals 14 residues. CDR3 amino acids: CAIRRETSPNEQFF. The CDR3 DNA reads as TGTGCCATCAGAAGGGAGACTAGCCCCAATGAGCAGTTCTTC.

This chain connects TRBV27 to TRBJ1-5; D is unclear. There are 13 residues in the CDR3. The germline CDR1 and CDR2 sequences are MNHEY and SMNVEV (reference sequence). V lost 3 bases and J 4 bases, leaving 7 bases between the germline ends. This CDR3 reads CASSFAWNQPQHF. DNA for the CDR3: TGTGCCAGCAGTTTCGCATGGAATCAGCCCCAGCATTTT.

The chain carries TRBV4-2 and TRBJ2-1; a possible D gene is TRBD1 (8 bases). This CDR3 is 15 amino acids long. CDR1 and CDR2 (germline): LGHNA, YNFKEQ. V lost 5 bases and J lost 3, with 14 bases in between. In DNA form, the CDR3 reads TGTGCCAGCAGCTACAGGGGGGGTGTCTACAATGAGCAGTTCTTC. Translated, it gives CASSYRGGVYNEQFF.

The gene calls are TRBV15 and TRBJ2-3, with D unresolved. This CDR3 has 13 residues. From germline, CDR1 is LNHNV and CDR2 YYDKDF (reference sequence). Trimming cost V 0 bases and J 7 bases, with 8 bases left between them. CDR3 nucleotide sequence: TGTGCCACCAGCAGAGATTGGGGAAATACGCAGTATTTT. This codes for CATSRDWGNTQYF.

This clone was recorded a few times. The chain uses TRBV6-1 and TRBJ2-7; 12 bases align to TRBD2. CDR3 length equals 16 residues. V lost 4 bases and J lost 0; bases outside the gene matches: 4. Germline lookup yields CDR1 MNHNS and CDR2 SASEGT. The CDR3 protein is CASSGTSGRFSYEQYF. The CDR3 bases are TGTGCCAGCAGTGGAACTAGCGGGAGGTTCTCCTACGAGCAGTACTTC.

The chain has TRBV6-1 and TRBJ2-4; TRBD1 is a possible D gene (6 bases). CDR3 length equals 15 residues. Germline CDR1 and CDR2: MNHNS and SASEGT. V was pared by 2 bases and J by 10 bases, with 18 bases between. CDR3 protein: CASSEWDTARGIQYF. The CDR3 DNA is TGTGCCAGCAGTGAATGGGACACGGCGAGGGGGATTCAGTACTTC.

The chain carries TRBV30 and TRBJ2-5; 7 bases match TRBD2. Near its end, the DNA agrees better with TRBJ2-7, so the J call may be wrong. Germline-derived CDR1 and CDR2 are GTSNPN and SVGIG (reference sequence). This CDR3 has 14 residues. CDR3 in amino acids: CAWSIAGISYEQYF. DNA for the CDR3: TGTGCCTGGAGCATAGCGGGCATCTCCTACGAGCAGTACTTC.

The chain employs TRBV6-5 and TRBJ2-6, with D hard to call. Germline-derived CDR1 and CDR2 are MNHEY and SVGAGI. V lost 8 bases to trimming and J lost 0 bases, with 11 bases between them. This CDR3 has 15 amino acids. CDR3 protein: CASFTEPSGANVLTF. In DNA form, the CDR3 reads TGTGCCAGCTTTACTGAACCCTCTGGGGCCAACGTCCTGACTTTC.

This clone was seen more than once but under ten times. The chain joins TRBV11-2 to TRBJ2-2; TRBD2 matches at 7 bases. The CDR3 extends over 16 amino acids. Germline V lookup: CDR1 SGHAT, CDR2 FQNNGV. Trimming took 5 bases from V and 4 from J; bases not matched to a gene: 10. CDR3 DNA: TGTGCCAGCAGCGAGACTAGCCGGCGTTCCACCGGGGAGCTGTTTTTT. Amino acid sequence: CASSETSRRSTGELFF.

This clone has ten or more counts. This rearrangement joins TRBV27 to TRBJ2-7; 11 bases line up with TRBD1. This CDR3 has 14 residues. V lost 5 bases, J lost 7 bases, and 7 bases stayed unmatched. CDR1 and CDR2 (germline): MNHEY, SMNVEV (reference sequence). CDR3 residues: CASSPRDRGREQYF. CDR3 coding DNA: TGTGCCAGCAGTCCGAGGGACAGGGGGAGAGAGCAGTACTTC.

This clone came up a few times. This chain joins TRBV6-5 and TRBJ2-7, with D tentatively TRBD1 (6 bases). The CDR3 totals 13 residues. Per the germline V gene, CDR1 is MNHEY and CDR2 is SVGAGI. Trimming took 2 bases from V and 5 from J, leaving 10 bases between them. CDR3 in DNA: TGTGCCAGCAGTTACGTCAGGGGAAACGAGCAGTACTTC. It yields the protein CASSYVRGNEQYF.